The rows below give T cell receptor beta chains drawn from one sample of a study of blood T cell repertoires in COVID-19. TCRdb's copy holds only in-frame clones and misses some; the assay was immunoSEQ multiplex PCR. The table has 25,000 to 30,000 clones, around 83% seen once. The specimen sequenced was peripheral blood. These receptors were obtained from a human donor in a cohort sampled during active COVID-19. Each CDR3 is given with its conserved first and last residue. Not all rows give a size; the values are once, few, many and, for expanded clones, a class.

V gene,J gene,clone size,CDR3 protein
TRBV7-2,TRBJ1-2,-,CASSRDRNYGYTF
TRBV12-5,TRBJ2-5,-,CASGLDGEETQYF
TRBV6-6,TRBJ2-1,-,CASSRNGQGGQFF
TRBV5-1,TRBJ2-1,-,CASSLDITLREQFF
TRBV5-4,TRBJ1-6,few,CASSLEQGRSPLHF
TRBV5-1,TRBJ2-7,few,CASSPGQGLYEQYF
TRBV19,TRBJ1-4,-,CASKDRGFSTNEKLFF
TRBV10-2,TRBJ1-1,-,CASIQGQVTEAFF
TRBV28,TRBJ2-7,-,CASSFRSESYEQYF
TRBV21-1,TRBJ2-7,-,CASSSGTERSYEQYF
TRBV10-3,TRBJ2-1,-,CAISELSGGATEQFF
TRBV9,TRBJ2-2,-,CASREQGGDAGELFF
TRBV7-2,TRBJ2-5,-,CASSFNRQGGETQYF
TRBV4-1,TRBJ2-1,-,CASSQDLGLVLFF
TRBV7-3,TRBJ2-5,-,CASSLSSDGETQYF
TRBV7-9,TRBJ2-7,-,CASRSTGAHFEQYF
TRBV5-1,TRBJ2-5,-,CASSATSGDGWETQYF
TRBV7-9,TRBJ2-7,few,CASSLVSETVSPYEQYF
TRBV3-1/TRBV3-2,TRBJ1-1,-,CASSLRPEEAFF
TRBV4-2,TRBJ2-7,-,CASSQAGGEQYF
TRBV11-1,TRBJ2-7,few,CASSLKGQDYEQYF
TRBV28,TRBJ2-7,-,CASCLGALSEQYF
TRBV7-3,TRBJ2-1,-,CASSRGTSAFNEQFF
TRBV13,TRBJ1-6,-,CASSLRQGRSYNSPLHF
TRBV3-1/TRBV3-2,TRBJ1-1,-,CASSRSREMNTEAFF
TRBV7-2,TRBJ1-5,-,CASSLGTTSNQPQHF
TRBV20-1,TRBJ1-6,-,CSASGHRKFGGGSPLHF
TRBV4-1,TRBJ2-7,-,CASSHPRGGPHYEQYF
TRBV5-6,TRBJ2-3,-,CASSSDRAGTQYF
TRBV27,TRBJ2-1,few,CASSSGLAGLWNEQFF
TRBV2,TRBJ2-3,-,CASDLAGGLDTQYF
TRBV28,TRBJ2-2,-,CASHSRGFCGWTGELFF
TRBV6-1,TRBJ1-4,-,CASSETGATNEKLFF
TRBV28,TRBJ2-3,-,CASSTSGRAEDTQYF
TRBV6-5,TRBJ1-2,-,CATRGQGFRGYTF